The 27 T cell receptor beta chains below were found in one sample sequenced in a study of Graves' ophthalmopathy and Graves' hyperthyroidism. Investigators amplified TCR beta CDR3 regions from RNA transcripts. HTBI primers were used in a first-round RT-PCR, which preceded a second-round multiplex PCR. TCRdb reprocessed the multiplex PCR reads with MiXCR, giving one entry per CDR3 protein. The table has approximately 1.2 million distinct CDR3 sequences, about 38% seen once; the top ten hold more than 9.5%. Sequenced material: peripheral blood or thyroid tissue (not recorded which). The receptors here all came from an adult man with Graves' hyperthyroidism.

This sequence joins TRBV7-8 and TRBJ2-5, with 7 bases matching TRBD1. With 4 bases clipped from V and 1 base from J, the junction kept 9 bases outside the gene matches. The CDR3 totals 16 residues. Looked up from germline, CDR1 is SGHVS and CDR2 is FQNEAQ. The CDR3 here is CASSSGLRGSQETQYF. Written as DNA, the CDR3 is TGTGCCAGCAGCTCCGGGCTCAGGGGGTCCCAAGAGACCCAGTACTTC.

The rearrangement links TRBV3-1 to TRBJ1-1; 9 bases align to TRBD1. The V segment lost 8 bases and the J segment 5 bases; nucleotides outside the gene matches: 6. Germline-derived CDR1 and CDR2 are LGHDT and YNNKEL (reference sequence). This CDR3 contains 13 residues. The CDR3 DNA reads TGTGCCAGCGCAAGGACAGGGGAGACTGAAGCTTTCTTT. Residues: CASARTGETEAFF.

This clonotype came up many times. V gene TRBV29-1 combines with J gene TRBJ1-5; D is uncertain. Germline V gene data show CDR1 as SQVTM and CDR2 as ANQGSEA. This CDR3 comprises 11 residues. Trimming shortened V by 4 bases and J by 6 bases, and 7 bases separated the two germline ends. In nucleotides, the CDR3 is TGCAGCGTTGGCAGACCTCAGCCCCAGCATTTT. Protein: CSVGRPQPQHF.

The CDR3, as DNA: TGTGCCAGCAGCACAAGGGACAGACCTTCTATTCCAAGAGCTGCCCAGTACTTC. Translating it yields CASSTRDRPSIPRAAQYF. The chain carries TRBV7-2 and TRBJ2-5, with TRBD1 matching over 7 bases. CDR1 SGHTA and CDR2 FQGNSA come from the germline V gene. The CDR3 consists of 18 residues. The trim removed 5 bases at V and 9 bases at J, leaving 24 bases unmatched.

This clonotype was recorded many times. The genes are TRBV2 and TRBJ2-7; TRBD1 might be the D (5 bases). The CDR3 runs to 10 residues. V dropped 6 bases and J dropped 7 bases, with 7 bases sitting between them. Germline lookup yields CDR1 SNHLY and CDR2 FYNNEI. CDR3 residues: CASRHREQYF. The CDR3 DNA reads TGTGCCAGCAGGCACAGGGAGCAGTACTTC.

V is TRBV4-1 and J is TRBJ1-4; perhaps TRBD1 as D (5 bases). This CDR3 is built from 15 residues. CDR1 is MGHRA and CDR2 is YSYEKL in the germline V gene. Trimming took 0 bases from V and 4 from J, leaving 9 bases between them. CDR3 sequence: CASSQEDGHNEKLFF. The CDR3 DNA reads TGCGCCAGCAGCCAAGAGGACGGACATAATGAAAAACTGTTTTTT.

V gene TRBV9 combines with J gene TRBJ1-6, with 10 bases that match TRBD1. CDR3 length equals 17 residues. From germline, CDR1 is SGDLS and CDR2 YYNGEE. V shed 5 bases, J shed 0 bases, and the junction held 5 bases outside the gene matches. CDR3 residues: CASSGDRGSSYNSPLHF. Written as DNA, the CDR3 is TGTGCCAGCAGTGGGGACAGGGGAAGCTCCTATAATTCACCCCTCCACTTT.

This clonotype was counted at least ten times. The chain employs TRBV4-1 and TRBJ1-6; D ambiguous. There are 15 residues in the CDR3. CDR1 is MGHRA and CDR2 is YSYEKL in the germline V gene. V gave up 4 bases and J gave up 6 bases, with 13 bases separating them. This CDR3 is CASSLDLSSNSPLHF. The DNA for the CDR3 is TGCGCCAGCAGCCTCGACTTGTCCAGTAATTCACCCCTCCACTTT.

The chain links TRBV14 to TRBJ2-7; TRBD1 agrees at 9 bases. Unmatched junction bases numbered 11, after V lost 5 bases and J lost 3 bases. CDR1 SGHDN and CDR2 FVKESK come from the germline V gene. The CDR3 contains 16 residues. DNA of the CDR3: TGTGCCAGCAGCACACGTTGGGGACAGGGTAACTACGAGCAGTACTTC. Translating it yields CASSTRWGQGNYEQYF.

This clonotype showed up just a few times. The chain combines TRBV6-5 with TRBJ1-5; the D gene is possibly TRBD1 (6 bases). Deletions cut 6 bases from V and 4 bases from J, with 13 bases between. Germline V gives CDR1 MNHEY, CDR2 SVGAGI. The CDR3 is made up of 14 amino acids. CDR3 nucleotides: TGTGCCAGCAGCATGAATAGGGGGAATCAGCCCCAGCATTTT. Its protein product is CASSMNRGNQPQHF.

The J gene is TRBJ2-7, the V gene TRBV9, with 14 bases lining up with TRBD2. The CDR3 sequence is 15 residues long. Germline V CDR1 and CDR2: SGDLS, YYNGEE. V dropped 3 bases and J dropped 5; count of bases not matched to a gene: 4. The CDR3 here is CASSAGGLAGDEQYF. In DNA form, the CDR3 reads TGTGCCAGCAGCGCTGGGGGACTAGCGGGAGACGAGCAGTACTTC. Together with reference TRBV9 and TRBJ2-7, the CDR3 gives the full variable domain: DSGVTQTPKHLITATGQRVTLRCSPRSGDLSVYWYQQSLDQGLQFLIQYYNGEERAKGNILERFSAQQFPDLHSELNLSSLELGDSALYFCASSAGGLAGDEQYFGPGTRLTVT.

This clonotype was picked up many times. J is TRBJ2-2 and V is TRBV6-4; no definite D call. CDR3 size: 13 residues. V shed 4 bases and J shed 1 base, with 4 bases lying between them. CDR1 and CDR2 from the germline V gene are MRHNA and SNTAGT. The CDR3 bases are TGTGCCAGCAGTGGAGGGAACACCGGGGAGCTGTTTTTT. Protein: CASSGGNTGELFF.

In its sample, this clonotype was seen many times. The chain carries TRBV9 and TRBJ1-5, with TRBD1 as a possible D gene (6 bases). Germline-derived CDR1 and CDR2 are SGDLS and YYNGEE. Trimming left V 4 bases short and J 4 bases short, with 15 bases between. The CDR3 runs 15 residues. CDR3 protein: CASSPGGALNQPQHF. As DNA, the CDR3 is TGTGCCAGCAGCCCGGGGGGGGCACTTAATCAGCCCCAGCATTTT.

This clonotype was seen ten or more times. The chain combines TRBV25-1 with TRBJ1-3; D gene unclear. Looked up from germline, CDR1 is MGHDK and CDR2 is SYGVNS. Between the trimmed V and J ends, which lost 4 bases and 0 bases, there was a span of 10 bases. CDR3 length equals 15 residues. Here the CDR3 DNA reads TGTGCCAGCAGTGTTAACAGTTACTCTGGAAACACCATATATTTT. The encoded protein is CASSVNSYSGNTIYF.

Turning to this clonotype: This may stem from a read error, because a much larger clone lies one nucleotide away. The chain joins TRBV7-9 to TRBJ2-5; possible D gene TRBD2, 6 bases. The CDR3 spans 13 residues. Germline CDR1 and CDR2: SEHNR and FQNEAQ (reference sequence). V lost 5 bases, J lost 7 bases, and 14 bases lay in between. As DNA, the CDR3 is TGTGCCAGCAGCGGGACTCCCAAAGGGACCCAGTACTTC. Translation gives CASSGTPKGTQYF.

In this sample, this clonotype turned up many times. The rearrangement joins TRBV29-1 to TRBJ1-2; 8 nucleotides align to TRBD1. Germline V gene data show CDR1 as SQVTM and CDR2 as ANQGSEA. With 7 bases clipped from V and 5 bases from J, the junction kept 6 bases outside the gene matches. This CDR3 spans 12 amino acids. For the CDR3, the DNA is TGCAGCGCCCAGGGGGCTGGTTATGGCTACACCTTC. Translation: CSAQGAGYGYTF.

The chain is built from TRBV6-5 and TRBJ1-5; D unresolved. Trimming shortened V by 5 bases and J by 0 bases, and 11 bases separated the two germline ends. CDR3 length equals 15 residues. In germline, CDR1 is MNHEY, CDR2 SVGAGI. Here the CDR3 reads CASSTDYYSNQPQHF. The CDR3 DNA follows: TGTGCCAGCAGTACGGACTACTATAGCAATCAGCCCCAGCATTTT.

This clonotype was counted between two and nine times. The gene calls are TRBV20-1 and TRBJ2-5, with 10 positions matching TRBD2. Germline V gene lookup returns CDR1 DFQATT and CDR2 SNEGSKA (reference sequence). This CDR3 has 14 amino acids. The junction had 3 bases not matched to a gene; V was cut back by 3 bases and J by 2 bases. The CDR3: CSASGLAVQETQYF. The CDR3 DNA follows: TGCAGTGCTAGTGGACTAGCGGTGCAAGAGACCCAGTACTTC.

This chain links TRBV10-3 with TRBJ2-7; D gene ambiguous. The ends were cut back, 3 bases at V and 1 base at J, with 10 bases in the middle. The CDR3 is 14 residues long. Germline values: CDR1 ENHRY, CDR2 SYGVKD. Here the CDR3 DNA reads TGTGCCATCAGTGATGACTCCTCGTCCTACGAGCAGTACTTC. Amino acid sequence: CAISDDSSSYEQYF.

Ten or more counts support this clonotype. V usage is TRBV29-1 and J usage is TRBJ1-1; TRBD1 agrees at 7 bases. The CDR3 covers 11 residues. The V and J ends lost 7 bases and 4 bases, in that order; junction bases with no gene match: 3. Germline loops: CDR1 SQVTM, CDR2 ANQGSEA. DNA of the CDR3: TGCAGCGCAGGGGGTGGCACTGAAGCTTTCTTT. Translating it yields CSAGGGTEAFF. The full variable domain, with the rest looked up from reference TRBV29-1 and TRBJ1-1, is SAVISQKPSRDICQRGTSLTIQCQVDSQVTMMFWYRQQPGQSLTLIATANQGSEATYESGFVIDKFPISRPNLTFSTLTVSNMSPEDSSIYLCSAGGGTEAFFGQGTRLTVV.

The CDR3 DNA sequence: TGTGCCACCAGCAGAGATGAGGGAAGGGAGCTGTTTTTT. Protein product: CATSRDEGRELFF. The J gene is TRBJ2-2, the V gene TRBV15; weak D call: TRBD2 (5 bases). CDR1 is LNHNV, CDR2 YYDKDF, per germline (reference sequence). Trimming cost V 0 bases and J 9 bases, with 8 bases left between them. The CDR3 is made up of 13 amino acids. The variable domain in full, with the rest retrieved from reference TRBV15 and TRBJ2-2, is DAMVIQNPRYQVTQFGKPVTLSCSQTLNHNVMYWYQQKSSQAPKLLFHYYDKDFNNEADTPDNFQSRRPNTSFCFLDIRSPGLGDTAMYLCATSRDEGRELFFGEGSRLTVL.

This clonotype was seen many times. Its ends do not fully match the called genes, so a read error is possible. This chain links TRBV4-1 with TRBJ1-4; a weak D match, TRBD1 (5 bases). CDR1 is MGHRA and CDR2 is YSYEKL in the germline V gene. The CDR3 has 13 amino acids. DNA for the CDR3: TGCGCCAGCAGCCCTCAACCGCCGGACATCGCCTTCTTT. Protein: CASSPQPPDIAFF.

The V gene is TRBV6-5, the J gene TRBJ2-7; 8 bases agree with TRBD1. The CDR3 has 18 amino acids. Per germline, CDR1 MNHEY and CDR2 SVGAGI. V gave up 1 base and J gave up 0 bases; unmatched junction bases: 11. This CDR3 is CASSYLLKGQAVSYEQYF. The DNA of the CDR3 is TGTGCCAGCAGTTACTTACTCAAGGGACAGGCGGTCTCCTACGAGCAGTACTTC.

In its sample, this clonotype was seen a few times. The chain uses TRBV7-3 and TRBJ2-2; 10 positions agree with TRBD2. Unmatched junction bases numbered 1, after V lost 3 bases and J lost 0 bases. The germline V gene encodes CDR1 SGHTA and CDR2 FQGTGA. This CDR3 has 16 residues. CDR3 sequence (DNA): TGTGCCAGCAGCTTCCTAGCGGGAGCGAACACCGGGGAGCTGTTTTTT. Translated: CASSFLAGANTGELFF.

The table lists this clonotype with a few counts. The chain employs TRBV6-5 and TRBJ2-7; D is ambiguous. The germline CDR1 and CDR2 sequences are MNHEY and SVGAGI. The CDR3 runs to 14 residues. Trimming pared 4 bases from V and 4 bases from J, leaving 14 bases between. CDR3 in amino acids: CASSSPRHGYEQYF. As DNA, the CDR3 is TGTGCCAGCAGTTCTCCCCGGCACGGATACGAGCAGTACTTC.

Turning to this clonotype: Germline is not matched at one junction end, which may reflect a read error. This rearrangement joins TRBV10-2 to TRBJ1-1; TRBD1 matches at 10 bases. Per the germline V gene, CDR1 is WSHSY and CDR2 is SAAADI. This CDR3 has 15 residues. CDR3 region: CASSSGTGVYTEAFF. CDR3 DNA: TGTGCCAGCAGCTCCGGGACAGGGGTGTACACTGAAGCTTTCTTT.

CDR3 in DNA: TGTGCCAGCAACGACAGGGGGGAAAAACTGTTTTTT. Translating gives CASNDRGEKLFF. The gene calls are TRBV10-3 and TRBJ1-4; TRBD1 matches at 9 bases. The CDR3 loop spans 12 amino acids. CDR1 and CDR2 (germline): ENHRY, SYGVKD. V lost 10 bases, J lost 8 bases, and 5 bases stayed unmatched.